The 31 T cell receptor beta chains given below trace back to one sample, sequenced in a study of T cells in Graves' hyperthyroidism and ophthalmopathy. Regions amplified from RNA transcripts were the TCR beta CDR3 regions. HTBI primers were the set used in a first-round RT-PCR of the TCR CDR3. Each CDR3 protein gets one entry after TCRdb re-called the multiplex PCR reads with MiXCR. In the table there are around 480,000 distinct CDR3 sequences, about 15% of which are singletons. Sequencing was done on a sample of blood. Every receptor here comes from a young woman with Graves' hyperthyroidism.

This clonotype has a handful of counts. The chain links TRBV7-3 to TRBJ1-6; D possibly corresponds to TRBD1 (5 bases). The CDR3 length is 16 residues. The germline CDR1 and CDR2 sequences are SGHTA and FQGTGA. Deletions cut 5 bases from V and 5 bases from J, with 16 bases between. DNA of the CDR3: TGTGCCAGCAGCCCTCGAGGAGGGGTGAATAATTCACCCCTCCACTTT. This sequence encodes CASSPRGGVNNSPLHF.

The V and J genes are TRBV27 and TRBJ2-1; 9 positions agree with TRBD1. Germline CDR1 reads MNHEY; CDR2 reads SMNVEV (reference sequence). The trim removed 2 bases at V and 8 bases at J, leaving 10 bases unmatched. The CDR3 covers 16 residues. The CDR3 protein is CASSLATGQGGDEQFF. The CDR3 region has the DNA TGTGCCAGCAGTTTAGCGACGGGACAGGGTGGCGATGAGCAGTTCTTC.

This chain connects TRBV13 to TRBJ2-7, with D possibly being TRBD2 (6 bases). The CDR3 consists of 12 residues. Trimming left V 3 bases short and J 5 bases short, with 8 bases between. Germline V CDR1 and CDR2: PRHDT, FYEKMQ (reference sequence). The CDR3 loop is CASSFRGDEQYF. CDR3 DNA: TGTGCCAGCAGCTTTCGCGGGGACGAGCAGTACTTC.

This clonotype occurred many times. The chain links TRBV30 to TRBJ1-2, with unresolved D. V lost 1 base and J 2 bases, leaving 8 bases between the germline ends. Germline CDR1 is GTSNPN and CDR2 is SVGIG (reference sequence). The CDR3 contains 13 residues. The CDR3 loop reads CAWSDQDNYGYTF. CDR3 nucleotide sequence: TGTGCCTGGAGTGATCAGGACAACTATGGCTACACCTTC.

This clonotype has a count of ten or more. This rearrangement joins TRBV6-5 to TRBJ1-1; 8 bases match TRBD1. From germline, CDR1 is MNHEY and CDR2 SVGAGI. The CDR3 is made up of 19 amino acids. V gave up 2 bases and J gave up 0 bases; unmatched junction bases: 14. This CDR3 is CASSYPSQGALPLNTEAFF. In DNA, the CDR3 is TGTGCCAGCAGTTACCCTTCTCAGGGGGCGCTGCCCTTGAACACTGAAGCTTTCTTT.

This clonotype was seen at least ten times. This chain joins TRBV2 and TRBJ2-2; D gene ambiguous. The CDR3 is 15 residues long. The V gene lost 8 bases and the J gene lost 1 base, with 14 bases spanning the gap. Germline V gives CDR1 SNHLY, CDR2 FYNNEI. The CDR3 region has the DNA TGTGCCAGCGGGTGGCCCGCTGAGAACACCGGGGAGCTGTTTTTT. This encodes CASGWPAENTGELFF. Supplemented by reference TRBV2 and TRBJ2-2, the full variable domain reads EPEVTQTPSHQVTQMGQEVILRCVPISNHLYFYWYRQILGQKVEFLVSFYNNEISEKSEIFDDQFSVERPDGSNFTLKIRSTKLEDSAMYFCASGWPAENTGELFFGEGSRLTVL.

This clonotype was seen many times. This chain links TRBV7-9 with TRBJ1-2, with 8 bases lining up with TRBD1. CDR3 length: 14 amino acids. Germline loops: CDR1 SEHNR, CDR2 FQNEAQ (reference sequence). V lost 5 bases, J lost 3 bases, and 5 bases stayed unmatched. The CDR3: CASSADRADYGYTF. The DNA for the CDR3 is TGTGCCAGCAGCGCGGACAGGGCCGACTATGGCTACACCTTC.

This clonotype has more than one count but fewer than ten. The chain carries TRBV4-1 and TRBJ2-7; 7 bases line up with TRBD2. Germline V lookup: CDR1 MGHRA, CDR2 YSYEKL. This CDR3 has 16 amino acids. V trimming: 0 bases; J trimming: 0 bases; junction bases outside the gene matches: 5. CDR3: CASSQDIWEGSYEQYV. Written as DNA, the CDR3 is TGCGCCAGCAGCCAAGATATTTGGGAGGGCTCCTACGAGCAGTACGTC.

This clonotype was detected many times. The gene calls are TRBV20-1 and TRBJ2-1, with 7 bases aligning to TRBD2. With 0 bases clipped from V and 7 bases from J, the junction kept 12 bases outside the gene matches. This CDR3 is 16 amino acids long. The germline V gene has CDR1 DFQATT and CDR2 SNEGSKA (reference sequence). The CDR3 reads CSARDSSLAAVNEQFF. CDR3 DNA sequence: TGCAGTGCTAGAGATTCTTCCCTAGCGGCTGTTAATGAGCAGTTCTTC.

This clonotype was counted ten times or more. The chain has TRBV28 and TRBJ1-3; D may be TRBD1 (5 bases). The CDR3 spans 17 residues. Trimming left V 2 bases short and J 0 bases short, with 14 bases between. In germline, CDR1 is MDHEN, CDR2 SYDVKM. CDR3 residues: CASSLRGVRYSGNTIYF. Here the CDR3 DNA reads TGTGCCAGCAGTTTACGGGGGGTCCGTTACTCTGGAAACACCATATATTTT.

This clonotype was observed a few times. Germline is not matched at one junction end, which may reflect a read error. The chain carries TRBV7-2 and TRBJ2-1; the match to TRBD2 covers 8 bases. This CDR3 contains 15 residues. CDR1 is SGHTA, CDR2 FQGNSA, per germline. The DNA of the CDR3 is TGTGCCAGCAGCTTCAGCGGGGGCCTTTACAATGAGCAGCTCTTC. As protein: CASSFSGGLYNEQLF.

This clonotype was seen many times. This chain links TRBV7-3 with TRBJ2-1; 7 bases map to TRBD2. J gave up 0 bases and V 1 base, and 9 bases lay outside the gene matches. CDR1 is SGHTA and CDR2 is FQGTGA in the germline V gene. This CDR3 comprises 18 residues. This chain's CDR3 is CASSLNPSGRTSYNEQFF. As DNA, the CDR3 is TGTGCCAGCAGCTTAAACCCTAGCGGCAGGACCTCCTACAATGAGCAGTTCTTC.

The V call is TRBV5-1, the J call TRBJ2-3; TRBD2 is a possible D gene (6 bases). Trimming took off 4 bases at V and 14 bases at J, with 14 bases between the two ends. Germline V gene lookup returns CDR1 SGHRS and CDR2 YFSETQ. The CDR3 has 11 amino acids. For the CDR3, the DNA is TGCGCCAGCAGCCTCCCGGGACTCGTGTATTTT. It is translated as CASSLPGLVYF.

A note on this clonotype: A much larger clone differs from this one at a single base, so this may be a read error. The chain joins TRBV10-3 to TRBJ2-7; D remains unclear. Germline CDR1 reads ENHRY; CDR2 reads SYGVKD. The CDR3 has 12 amino acids. The germline V and J ends were trimmed by 4 bases and 6 bases, with 10 bases remaining between them. The chain's CDR3 is CAISGVLGEQYF. In nucleotides, the CDR3 is TGTGCCATCAGTGGGGTTTTGGGCGAGCAGTACTTC.

This clonotype was counted a few times. The chain is built from TRBV20-1 and TRBJ1-2, with D unresolved. CDR1 and CDR2 (germline): DFQATT, SNEGSKA (reference sequence). Trimming took off 5 bases at V and 6 bases at J, with 16 bases between the two ends. The CDR3 covers 13 residues. CDR3 in amino acids: CSAGPTSENGYTF. The CDR3, as DNA: TGCAGTGCTGGTCCTACGTCCGAGAATGGCTACACCTTC.

V usage is TRBV29-1 and J usage is TRBJ1-2; 10 positions match TRBD1. V gave up 7 bases and J gave up 4 bases; unmatched junction bases: 9. The CDR3 runs 14 residues. The V gene's germline CDR1 is SQVTM and CDR2 ANQGSEA. In DNA, the CDR3 is TGCAGCGCGGTCCGGGACAGGGGTGGCTATGGCTACACCTTC. This gives the protein CSAVRDRGGYGYTF.

This clonotype was recorded at least ten times. The V and J genes are TRBV7-3 and TRBJ2-1, with D unresolved. CDR3 length equals 14 residues. V was trimmed by 6 bases and J by 0 bases, leaving 9 bases between them. Germline V gene sequence: CDR1 SGHTA, CDR2 FQGTGA. CDR3 nucleotide sequence: TGTGCCAGCAGTAAGGACGGCTCCTACAATGAGCAGTTCTTC. Translated: CASSKDGSYNEQFF.

This clonotype was counted a few times. The J gene is TRBJ2-1, the V gene TRBV5-1, with 13 bases that match TRBD2. Trimming took 1 base from V and 7 from J; bases not matched to a gene: 5. Germline V gene lookup returns CDR1 SGHRS and CDR2 YFSETQ. This CDR3 region has 16 residues. The CDR3 is CASSLITSGRDNEQFF. The CDR3 nucleotides read TGCGCCAGCAGCTTGATTACTAGCGGGAGGGATAATGAGCAGTTCTTC.

There are a few counts of this clonotype. The V call is TRBV7-9, the J call TRBJ2-7, with no clear D. CDR1 SEHNR and CDR2 FQNEAQ come from the germline V gene (reference sequence). The V end lost 6 bases, the J end lost 1 base, and 10 bases lay between the germline ends. This CDR3 is built from 13 residues. The chain's CDR3 is CASSSVSSYEQYF. The CDR3 nucleotides are TGTGCCAGCAGTTCCGTCTCATCCTACGAGCAGTACTTC.

This clonotype was observed a few times. The rearrangement links TRBV20-1 to TRBJ2-1; 8 nucleotides match TRBD2. V lost 5 bases, J lost 0 bases, and 3 bases stayed unmatched. Germline V gene sequence: CDR1 DFQATT, CDR2 SNEGSKA (reference sequence). This CDR3 has 14 amino acids. CDR3 protein: CSAESGSSYNEQFF. The DNA for the CDR3 is TGCAGTGCTGAGAGCGGGAGCTCCTACAATGAGCAGTTCTTC.

This clonotype occurred many times. The J gene is TRBJ1-3, the V gene TRBV29-1; the D is unclear. This CDR3 has 15 residues. Trimming left V 7 bases short and J 4 bases short, with 20 bases between. Per the germline V gene, CDR1 is SQVTM and CDR2 is ANQGSEA. Here the CDR3 DNA reads TGCAGCGCCAGACATGCCGCAGACCTCGGAAACACCATATATTTT. It specifies CSARHAADLGNTIYF.

This clonotype was seen at least ten times. The chain couples TRBV2 to TRBJ2-5; 10 bases fit TRBD2. Trimming took 8 bases from V and 2 from J; bases not matched to a gene: 11. The CDR3 is 16 amino acids. The germline gives CDR1 SNHLY, CDR2 FYNNEI. The CDR3 coding sequence is TGTGCCAGCTCGGCTAGGACTAGCGGTCGGCAAGAGACCCAGTACTTC. Translation: CASSARTSGRQETQYF.

This clonotype was found many times. The V gene is TRBV6-1, the J gene TRBJ2-1, with 9 bases matching TRBD2. Germline V CDR1 and CDR2: MNHNS, SASEGT. Unmatched junction bases numbered 15, after V lost 5 bases and J lost 7 bases. The CDR3 has 17 residues. CDR3 DNA sequence: TGTGCCAGCAGTTTTCTATTTAGCGGGAGATCGGAAAATGAGCAGTTCTTC. This translates into CASSFLFSGRSENEQFF.

This clonotype showed up just once. The chain uses TRBV5-1 and TRBJ2-3, with TRBD1 identical over 7 bases. The CDR3 is 14 residues long. Germline V gene lookup returns CDR1 SGHRS and CDR2 YFSETQ. J gave up 2 bases and V 5 bases, and 5 bases lay outside the gene matches. CDR3 bases: TGCGCCAGCAGGACAGGGCCTACCACAGATACGCAGTATTTT. Protein sequence: CASRTGPTTDTQYF.

This clonotype has more than one count but fewer than ten. This chain links TRBV13 with TRBJ2-1; D might be TRBD2 (6 bases). Germline values: CDR1 PRHDT, CDR2 FYEKMQ (reference sequence). V was pared by 5 bases and J by 2 bases, with 13 bases between. The CDR3 extends over 15 amino acids. This CDR3 is CASSTEGRAYNEQFF. The CDR3 DNA is TGTGCCAGCAGCACGGAGGGCCGGGCCTACAATGAGCAGTTCTTC.

J is TRBJ1-4 and V is TRBV18, with D possibly being TRBD1 (5 bases). Per germline, CDR1 KGHSH and CDR2 LQKENI. V was clipped by 0 bases and J by 5 bases, with 16 bases between them. The CDR3 has 17 residues. The CDR3: CASSPPRGVGRNEKLFF. CDR3 nucleotide sequence: TGTGCCAGCTCACCACCGAGGGGAGTTGGTAGGAATGAAAAACTGTTTTTT.

This clonotype appeared many times. The chain employs TRBV12-3 or TRBV12-4 and TRBJ2-1; D assignment may be TRBD1 or TRBD2 (5 bases each). CDR3 length: 15 residues. Deletions cut 5 bases from V and 5 bases from J, with 16 bases between. The CDR3 spells CASSPLGEMDNEQFF. CDR3 bases: TGTGCCAGCAGTCCCCTGGGGGAGATGGACAATGAGCAGTTCTTC.

The V gene is TRBV7-2, the J gene TRBJ1-5; D unclear. Germline V lookup: CDR1 SGHTA, CDR2 FQGNSA. With 5 bases removed from V and 0 bases from J, the gap between germline ends came to 11 bases. The CDR3 length is 15 residues. The CDR3 DNA sequence: TGTGCCAGCAGCCCCGGACCGGCTAGCAATCAGCCCCAGCATTTT. This translates into CASSPGPASNQPQHF.

This clonotype was found many times. V usage is TRBV5-1 and J usage is TRBJ2-1; the match to TRBD2 covers 9 bases. Germline assignment: CDR1 SGHRS and CDR2 YFSETQ. V gave up 4 bases and J gave up 3 bases; unmatched junction bases: 8. The CDR3 loop spans 16 amino acids. The DNA of the CDR3 is TGCGCCAGCAGCACTGAAGCGGGAGGCCACTACAATGAGCAGTTCTTC. This translates into CASSTEAGGHYNEQFF.

This clonotype was found many times. The CDR3 is CSVDGSEEDTQYF. The CDR3 DNA reads as TGCAGCGTTGACGGGAGCGAGGAAGATACGCAGTATTTT. The V and J genes are TRBV29-1 and TRBJ2-3; TRBD2 is a possible D gene (6 bases). The germline CDR1 and CDR2 sequences are SQVTM and ANQGSEA. The CDR3 is 13 amino acids. The V end was cut by 3 bases, the J end by 5 bases, with 12 bases between.

This clonotype appeared many times. The rearrangement joins TRBV29-1 to TRBJ1-1; D might be TRBD1 (6 bases). This CDR3 has 12 residues. The germline V and J ends were trimmed by 8 bases and 5 bases, with 15 bases remaining between them. In germline, CDR1 is SQVTM, CDR2 ANQGSEA. CDR3: CSTQQGWTEAFF. The CDR3 region has the DNA TGCAGCACCCAACAGGGTTGGACTGAAGCTTTCTTT.